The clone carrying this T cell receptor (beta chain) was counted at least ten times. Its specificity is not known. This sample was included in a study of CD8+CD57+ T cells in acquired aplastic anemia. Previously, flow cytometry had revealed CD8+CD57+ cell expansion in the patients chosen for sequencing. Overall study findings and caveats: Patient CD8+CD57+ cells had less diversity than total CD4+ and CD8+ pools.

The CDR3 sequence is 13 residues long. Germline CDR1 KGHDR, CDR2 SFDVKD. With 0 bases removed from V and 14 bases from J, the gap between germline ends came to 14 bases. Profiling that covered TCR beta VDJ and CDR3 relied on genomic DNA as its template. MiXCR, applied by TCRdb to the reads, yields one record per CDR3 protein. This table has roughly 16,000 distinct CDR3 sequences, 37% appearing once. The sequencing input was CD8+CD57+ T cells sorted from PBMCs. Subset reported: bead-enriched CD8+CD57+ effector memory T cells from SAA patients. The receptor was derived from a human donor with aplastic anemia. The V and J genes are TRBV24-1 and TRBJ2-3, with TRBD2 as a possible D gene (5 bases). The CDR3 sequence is CATSDLLGLTTYF. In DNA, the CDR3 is TGTGCCACCAGTGATTTGCTTGGACTTACCACGTATTTT.